Listed below are T cell receptor beta chains from one sample, sequenced in a study of shared clonotypes between healthy human individuals. The protocol was immunoSEQ multiplex PCR, while the TCRdb copy is restricted to in-frame clones and leaves out a portion. This table holds 2 million to 2.5 million clones, under 95% found once. The sample taken for sequencing was naive CD4+ T cells from PBMCs. The receptors were sampled from a man between 18 and 29 years old in good health. Some clones in this sample may be carry-over from other donors' samples. CDR3s include the opening cysteine and the closing phenylalanine or tryptophan. The D gene is left open where the match is weak. Size tells how often a clone was seen (once, few, many) or the class of an expanded clone, and some rows leave it out.

cdr3_aa cdr3_nt v_call d_call clone_size j_call
CASSEVEYSYEQYF TGTGCCAGCAGTGAGGTGGAATACTCCTACGAGCAGTACTTC TRBV2 NA NA TRBJ2-7
CASSLSGSNPYEQYF TGTGCCAGCAGCCTTAGCGGGAGTAACCCCTACGAGCAGTACTTC TRBV21-1 NA NA TRBJ2-7
CASSRRQGWRELSDTQYF TGTGCCAGCAGTAGAAGACAGGGGTGGCGGGAGTTGTCCGATACGCAGTATTTT TRBV7-9 NA NA TRBJ2-3
CAWSITVYEQYF TGTGCCTGGAGCATCACCGTATACGAGCAGTACTTC TRBV30 NA NA TRBJ2-7
CASSQDAFRGNTGELFF TGCGCCAGCAGCCAAGATGCCTTTCGAGGGAATACCGGGGAGCTGTTTTTT TRBV4-1 NA once TRBJ2-2
CASSYKGGLYGYTF TGTGCCAGCAGTTACAAGGGGGGTCTCTATGGCTACACCTTC TRBV6-5 NA NA TRBJ1-2
CASSKEAGECTGELFF TGTGCCAGCAGCAAGGAAGCAGGGGAATGCACCGGGGAGCTGTTTTTT TRBV21-1 NA NA TRBJ2-2
CAISQGDNQPQHF TGTGCCATCAGTCAGGGGGACAATCAGCCCCAGCATTTT TRBV10-3 TRBD1 NA TRBJ1-5
CASSKSGGQGYEQYF TGTGCCAGCAGCAAATCAGGGGGTCAGGGGTACGAGCAGTACTTC TRBV11-3 TRBD1 NA TRBJ2-7
CASSSRLAGGPGETQYF TGCGCCAGCAGCTCGAGACTAGCGGGAGGGCCTGGGGAGACCCAGTACTTC TRBV5-1 TRBD2 NA TRBJ2-5
CASSRTGAGGNQPQHF TGTGCCAGCAGCCGTACAGGGGCGGGTGGCAATCAGCCCCAGCATTTT TRBV28 TRBD1 NA TRBJ1-5
CASATGVPYEQYF TGTGCCAGCGCCACCGGAGTTCCCTACGAGCAGTACTTC TRBV27 NA NA TRBJ2-7
CASTSGGRGSPLHF TGTGCCAGCACATCCGGGGGTAGGGGATCACCCCTCCACTTT TRBV19 NA NA TRBJ1-6
CASSLLEEQFF TGTGCCAGCAGCTTATTGGAAGAGCAGTTCTTC TRBV5-6 NA NA TRBJ2-1
CASSITDREAFF TGTGCCAGTAGTATCACGGACAGAGAAGCTTTCTTT TRBV19 NA few TRBJ1-1
CASSSRATPATNEKLFF TGCGCCAGCAGCTCCCGAGCAACACCGGCAACTAATGAAAAACTGTTTTTT TRBV5-1 NA NA TRBJ1-4
CASSLESPGTQYF TGTGCCAGCAGTTTAGAATCTCCAGGGACCCAGTACTTC TRBV28 NA NA TRBJ2-5
CASSLAMSEQFF TGTGCCAGCAGCTTAGCTATGAGCGAGCAGTTCTTC TRBV11-2 NA NA TRBJ2-1
CASSLKYLGQGETGELFF TGTGCCAGCAGTTTAAAGTATTTGGGCCAGGGAGAAACCGGGGAGCTGTTTTTT TRBV28 NA NA TRBJ2-2
CASSGASTIYTDTQYF TGTGCCAGCAGCGGAGCGTCAACCATTTACACAGATACGCAGTATTTT TRBV9 NA NA TRBJ2-3
CASSPLAGAPAGANVLTF TGTGCCAGCTCACCGCTAGCGGGAGCGCCGGCTGGGGCCAACGTCCTGACTTTC TRBV18 TRBD2 once TRBJ2-6
CASRDREVGGQPQHF TGTGCCAGCAGAGACAGGGAGGTGGGCGGTCAGCCCCAGCATTTT TRBV6-6 TRBD1 NA TRBJ1-5
CASSEQESYEQYF TGTGCCAGCAGTGAACAGGAATCCTACGAGCAGTACTTC TRBV2 NA NA TRBJ2-7
CASSTLAGAAYNEQFF TGTGCCAGCAGCACGCTAGCGGGAGCCGCCTACAATGAGCAGTTCTTC TRBV7-3 TRBD2 NA TRBJ2-1
CASSQDLTDTQYF TGTGCCAGCAGCCAAGATCTTACAGATACGCAGTATTTT TRBV14 NA NA TRBJ2-3
CASSVVDRGDTQYF TGTGCCAGCAGCGTAGTAGATCGCGGGGATACGCAGTATTTT TRBV9 NA NA TRBJ2-3
CAKTARGQSSYEQYF TGTGCAAAAACCGCAAGGGGACAGAGCTCCTACGAGCAGTACTTC TRBV21-1 NA NA TRBJ2-7
CASIQPGQGVTGELFF TGTGCCAGTATTCAACCGGGACAGGGGGTCACCGGGGAGCTGTTTTTT TRBV19 TRBD1 NA TRBJ2-2
CASSPGSEGANVLTF TGTGCCAGCTCCCCAGGGTCGGAAGGGGCCAACGTCCTGACTTTC TRBV28 NA once TRBJ2-6
CASSVTASTDTQYF TGTGCCAGCAGCGTGACAGCGAGCACAGATACGCAGTATTTT TRBV9 NA NA TRBJ2-3
CASARALDTGELFF TGTGCCAGTGCCCGGGCCCTGGACACCGGGGAGCTGTTTTTT TRBV9 NA NA TRBJ2-2
CASREGRDSYEQYF TGTGCCAGCAGGGAGGGTCGGGACTCCTACGAGCAGTACTTC TRBV5-4 NA NA TRBJ2-7
CASSLSGGKGSEKLFF TGTGCCAGCAGCTTGAGCGGGGGTAAGGGGAGTGAAAAACTGTTTTTT TRBV5-4 NA once TRBJ1-4
CASSYSTSPDTQYF TGTGCCAGCAGTTACTCGACTAGCCCAGATACGCAGTATTTT TRBV6-5 TRBD2 NA TRBJ2-3
CSADRGNEQFF TGCAGTGCTGACAGGGGCAATGAGCAGTTCTTC TRBV20-1 TRBD1 NA TRBJ2-1
CASSLMEGTTNEKLFF TGTGCCAGCAGCTTAATGGAGGGGACGACTAATGAAAAACTGTTTTTT TRBV5-8 NA once TRBJ1-4
CASSATGQGHYGYTF TGTGCCAGCAGTGCAACCGGACAGGGTCACTATGGCTACACCTTC TRBV2 TRBD1 NA TRBJ1-2
CASSLGLAGEGEQYF TGTGCCAGCAGCTTAGGGCTAGCGGGAGAAGGCGAGCAGTACTTC TRBV7-8 TRBD2 NA TRBJ2-7
CASSHMTSGSSYEQYF TGTGCCAGCAGCCACATGACTAGCGGGAGCTCCTACGAGCAGTACTTC TRBV13 TRBD2 NA TRBJ2-7
CASSYSAPRNNQPQHF TGTGCCAGCAGTTATTCGGCCCCCCGGAACAATCAGCCCCAGCATTTT TRBV6-5 NA NA TRBJ1-5
CASSRLAGASTGELFF TGTGCCAGCAGCCGACTAGCGGGAGCGAGCACCGGGGAGCTGTTTTTT TRBV27 TRBD2 NA TRBJ2-2
CAIRAPASSYNEQFF TGTGCCATCAGGGCCCCCGCCAGCTCCTACAATGAGCAGTTCTTC TRBV10-3 NA NA TRBJ2-1
CSVEERGEYGKYF TGCAGCGTCGAAGAGAGAGGGGAATACGGCAAGTACTTC TRBV29-1 NA NA TRBJ2-5
CASSQDRDRSYEQYF TGTGCCAGCAGCCAGGACCGGGACAGAAGCTACGAGCAGTACTTC TRBV14 TRBD1 NA TRBJ2-7
CASINTGGGYEQYF TGTGCCAGCATCAATACAGGTGGGGGCTACGAGCAGTACTTC TRBV6-1 NA NA TRBJ2-7
CASSLYGGGIEAFF TGCGCCAGCAGCTTGTATGGAGGGGGGATTGAAGCTTTCTTT TRBV5-1 NA NA TRBJ1-1
CASTFHRLRIFFSPQHF TGTGCCAGCACCTTCCACAGACTGCGGATATTCTTCTCGCCCCAGCATTTT TRBV21-1 NA NA TRBJ1-5
CASRGQGQETQYF TGTGCCAGTAGAGGACAGGGACAAGAGACCCAGTACTTC TRBV19 TRBD1 NA TRBJ2-5
CASTLTGGANTGELFF TGCGCCAGCACCCTAACGGGGGGGGCGAACACCGGGGAGCTGTTTTTT TRBV5-1 TRBD2 NA TRBJ2-2
CATRWGNTEAFF TGTGCCACTCGTTGGGGTAACACTGAAGCTTTCTTT TRBV28 NA few TRBJ1-1
CASSGTRTTGELFF TGTGCCAGCAGTGGGACTAGAACTACCGGGGAGCTGTTTTTT TRBV7-3 TRBD2 NA TRBJ2-2
CASSIRRLQPQHF TGTGCCAGCAGCATAAGACGTCTTCAGCCCCAGCATTTT TRBV7-2 NA NA TRBJ1-5
CASHMGVGYGYTF TGTGCCAGCCATATGGGGGTTGGCTATGGCTACACCTTC TRBV25-1 NA NA TRBJ1-2
CATSRGAQSSYEQYF TGTGCCACCAGCAGAGGGGCGCAGAGCTCCTACGAGCAGTACTTC TRBV15 NA NA TRBJ2-7
CASSEALRDGEQFF TGTGCCAGCAGTGAAGCGCTTCGAGACGGTGAGCAGTTCTTC TRBV6-1 NA NA TRBJ2-1